This is a list of T cell receptor beta chains from one sample in a study of blood T cell repertoires in COVID-19. Sequenced by immunoSEQ multiplex PCR; TCRdb stores in-frame clones only, minus some. The sample yields about 220,000 clones, approximately 83% seen once. Material: peripheral blood. The receptors come from a woman between 25 and 40 years old who had recovered from COVID-19. Both conserved end residues are trimmed from each CDR3. Fields, in order: V gene, CDR3 protein.

TRBV5-1 ASSLVAAYNEQF
TRBV9 ASSVPARDYNEQF
TRBV11-1 ASSLERIAYEQY
TRBV7-3 ASSRGTVHTGELF
TRBV11-2 ASSLAPIGTQY
TRBV6-5 ASSYSRGGNYGYT
TRBV19 ASSFLTRATTGEQY
TRBV27 ASSLTGTANYGYT
TRBV3-1/TRBV3-2 ASSPTVERNIQY
TRBV6-5 ASKQRTSSYEQY
TRBV11-2 ASSLVVAGGEQY
TRBV5-1 ASSPDLGQGTGYT
TRBV30 AWSLRASGTEAF
TRBV20-1 SASRTASGKINTQY
TRBV12-3/TRBV12-4 ASSSGPDTQY
TRBV24-1 ATSDFSTSGVTNEQF
TRBV24-1 ATAQDGNNEQF
TRBV29-1 SVASGTQETQY
TRBV19 AGTRTSYNEQF
TRBV12-3/TRBV12-4 ASSDNRGYGYT
TRBV7-2 ASSRENADGEQF
TRBV11-2 ASRESQDEQY
TRBV6-5 ASWAVNYGYT
TRBV5-4 ASSLGPDSQWGYT
TRBV6-4 ASSAGDTGELF
TRBV25-1 ASSSRGAVGKETQY
TRBV4-2 ASSQGTQGRPQH
TRBV11-1 ASSLGWEGAGYT
TRBV3-1/TRBV3-2 ASSQGLAGANVLT
TRBV29-1 SVEGGDLGETQY
TRBV6-5 ASKGGAGVRETQY
TRBV9 ASSPSDRTAYEQY
TRBV2 ASSERVGTQY
TRBV3-1/TRBV3-2 ASSRSAGIVYEQY
TRBV29-1 SVLLSADTQY
TRBV10-3 AIGTGTSGSGLNEQF
TRBV7-2 ASSLGGGYPNTGELF
TRBV10-3 AVKTGLYTEAF
TRBV6-1 ASSEVPRSNSPLH
TRBV7-2 ASSSRGPYGYT
TRBV6-5 ASSYSGLAAYEQY
TRBV14 ASSLRETQY
TRBV19 ATNSGNTGELF
TRBV13 ASSPRTPGHLYEQY
TRBV10-3 AISERLEDYNEQF
TRBV2 ASGGAADSPLH
TRBV5-1 ASSQNYEQY
TRBV2 ASSEALVASGIGYEQY
TRBV12-3/TRBV12-4 ASLEWGTDTQY
TRBV9 ASSVGAQTEAF
TRBV30 AWSLRGGYEQY
TRBV15 ATSRGLQGSADTQY
TRBV11-2 ASSVAGLAGGETQY
TRBV29-1 SVVQGNTDTQY
TRBV3-1/TRBV3-2 ASSQVGTSAYETQY
TRBV3-1/TRBV3-2 ASSPEGLAEYEQY
TRBV6-5 ASRPGLAGSYEQY
TRBV30 AWSAGSYNSPLH
TRBV28 ASSLPGTGSYEQY